These T cell receptor beta chains were read from a single sample in a study of cytomegalovirus exposure and HLA in healthy donors. The protocol was immunoSEQ multiplex PCR, while the TCRdb copy is restricted to in-frame clones and leaves out a portion. The table shows fewer than 150,000 clones, with 73% occurring only once. Input material: PBMCs. These receptors were collected from a woman aged 40 to 49 in good health and CMV-seronegative. Both conserved end residues are part of each CDR3. The order of the fields is clone size, V gene, J gene, CDR3 protein. Not all rows give a size; the values are once, few, many and, for expanded clones, a class.

clone_size: NA; v_call: TRBV11-1; j_call: TRBJ2-4; cdr3_aa: CASSSSDRAKNIQYF
clone_size: NA; v_call: TRBV18; j_call: TRBJ1-2; cdr3_aa: CASSPDRGVGYTF
clone_size: few; v_call: TRBV5-1; j_call: TRBJ2-1; cdr3_aa: CASSLNGGSSYNEQFF
clone_size: NA; v_call: TRBV4-3; j_call: TRBJ2-3; cdr3_aa: CASSQDRGLAVPDTQYF
clone_size: NA; v_call: TRBV4-3; j_call: TRBJ1-2; cdr3_aa: CASSPGTGPTGYTF
clone_size: NA; v_call: TRBV15; j_call: TRBJ1-4; cdr3_aa: CATSSVRGQRNEKLFF
clone_size: NA; v_call: TRBV9; j_call: TRBJ1-2; cdr3_aa: CASSVGQGKDYGYTF
clone_size: NA; v_call: TRBV2; j_call: TRBJ1-2; cdr3_aa: CARGDRSSNYGYTF
clone_size: once; v_call: TRBV15; j_call: TRBJ2-4; cdr3_aa: CATSAENQAKNIQYF
clone_size: NA; v_call: TRBV5-1; j_call: TRBJ2-5; cdr3_aa: CASSLVSGGRGKMVTQYF
clone_size: NA; v_call: TRBV2; j_call: TRBJ2-3; cdr3_aa: CASSPTGVGTDTQYF
clone_size: NA; v_call: TRBV28; j_call: TRBJ2-2; cdr3_aa: CASSSPPSGAGELFF
clone_size: NA; v_call: TRBV6-5; j_call: TRBJ1-1; cdr3_aa: CASSTVVSTEAFF
clone_size: NA; v_call: TRBV7-2; j_call: TRBJ2-7; cdr3_aa: CASSLGRTPPEQYF
clone_size: NA; v_call: TRBV7-6; j_call: TRBJ2-2; cdr3_aa: CASSLLSSGAVTGELFF
clone_size: few; v_call: TRBV7-2; j_call: TRBJ2-1; cdr3_aa: CASSLNPGRHYNEQFF
clone_size: NA; v_call: TRBV5-4; j_call: TRBJ2-7; cdr3_aa: CASSTIQGLNEQYF
clone_size: NA; v_call: TRBV5-1; j_call: TRBJ1-3; cdr3_aa: CASSSGQAMFGNTIYF
clone_size: NA; v_call: TRBV6-5; j_call: TRBJ1-2; cdr3_aa: CASRHRDREPGYTF
clone_size: once; v_call: TRBV11-2; j_call: TRBJ2-7; cdr3_aa: CASKKGRTYEQYF
clone_size: NA; v_call: TRBV2; j_call: TRBJ1-5; cdr3_aa: CASRREEVQPQHF
clone_size: NA; v_call: TRBV7-3; j_call: TRBJ2-3; cdr3_aa: CASSHPTSGGADTQYF
clone_size: NA; v_call: TRBV15; j_call: TRBJ2-3; cdr3_aa: CATSRGVAEPTDTQYF
clone_size: NA; v_call: TRBV5-1; j_call: TRBJ2-7; cdr3_aa: CASSSGTGAYEQYF
clone_size: once; v_call: TRBV4-1; j_call: TRBJ2-3; cdr3_aa: CASSQVGVPDTQYF
clone_size: NA; v_call: TRBV4-3; j_call: TRBJ1-1; cdr3_aa: CASSEQGVLTEAFF
clone_size: once; v_call: TRBV7-8; j_call: TRBJ1-5; cdr3_aa: CASSLLVNSNQPQHF
clone_size: NA; v_call: TRBV7-8; j_call: TRBJ2-7; cdr3_aa: CASSLRLQGEQYF
clone_size: NA; v_call: TRBV7-9; j_call: TRBJ2-7; cdr3_aa: CASSPRGTGLTYEQYF
clone_size: NA; v_call: TRBV2; j_call: TRBJ2-2; cdr3_aa: CASKGRGTGELFF
clone_size: once; v_call: TRBV19; j_call: TRBJ2-5; cdr3_aa: CASSKGQGTQETQYF
clone_size: NA; v_call: TRBV5-5; j_call: TRBJ2-7; cdr3_aa: CASSSRLTSSYEQYF
clone_size: NA; v_call: TRBV11-2; j_call: TRBJ2-5; cdr3_aa: CASSLGLAGYQETQYF
clone_size: once; v_call: TRBV7-6; j_call: TRBJ1-6; cdr3_aa: CASSEDRGRDSPLHF
clone_size: once; v_call: TRBV9; j_call: TRBJ1-2; cdr3_aa: CASSALGANYGYTF
clone_size: NA; v_call: TRBV19; j_call: TRBJ1-1; cdr3_aa: CASREQGNTEAFF
clone_size: NA; v_call: TRBV5-5; j_call: TRBJ2-7; cdr3_aa: CASSSTLTSAYEQYF
clone_size: NA; v_call: TRBV7-8; j_call: TRBJ1-6; cdr3_aa: CASSSGDLSPLHF
clone_size: NA; v_call: TRBV19; j_call: TRBJ2-3; cdr3_aa: CASSSVTDTQYF
clone_size: NA; v_call: TRBV9; j_call: TRBJ2-5; cdr3_aa: CASGSRDRGMRTETQYF
clone_size: few; v_call: TRBV14; j_call: TRBJ1-5; cdr3_aa: CASSQSGTGGNQPQHF
clone_size: NA; v_call: TRBV7-7; j_call: TRBJ2-3; cdr3_aa: CASSLNPGRKDTQYF
clone_size: NA; v_call: TRBV2; j_call: TRBJ2-7; cdr3_aa: CASSPQGGGMGQYF
clone_size: NA; v_call: TRBV7-3; j_call: TRBJ2-1; cdr3_aa: CASSLAPVNEQFF
clone_size: NA; v_call: TRBV18; j_call: TRBJ2-7; cdr3_aa: CASSPGTGFYEQYF
clone_size: NA; v_call: TRBV4-2; j_call: TRBJ2-3; cdr3_aa: CASSQDPVAGGITDTQYF
clone_size: NA; v_call: TRBV10-1; j_call: TRBJ2-6; cdr3_aa: CATLAGGGPSSGANVLTF
clone_size: few; v_call: TRBV2; j_call: TRBJ2-7; cdr3_aa: CASSEIVTTREQYF
clone_size: NA; v_call: TRBV29-1; j_call: TRBJ1-2; cdr3_aa: CSVATGSPGTVYGYTF